This T cell receptor (beta chain) comes out of a study of OX40 agonist ivuxolimab in advanced cancers. TCRdb's copy holds only in-frame clones and misses some; the assay was immunoSEQ multiplex PCR. This sample yields around 58,000 clones, of which approximately 90% are seen a single time; around 1.5% belongs to the top ten. This CDR3 has 15 residues. This TCR was sampled from an adult with an advanced solid tumor such as melanoma, head and neck, liver or kidney cancer. V and J are TRBV21-1 and TRBJ1-2; the table's TRBD1 call for D was not verified on the DNA. TRBV21-1 is a documented pseudogene. The sample in question was CD4+ or CD8+ T cells sorted from blood, obtained in a trial of the OX40 agonist ivuxolimab. CDR3 DNA: TGTGCCAGCAGACGCGAAACCGGGACAGGGGGAGGCTACACCTTC. This sequence encodes CASRRETGTGGGYTF.